Presented here are 27 T cell receptor beta chains from one specimen sequenced in a study of blood T cell repertoires in COVID-19. TCRdb's table, derived via immunoSEQ multiplex PCR, lists solely in-frame clones and lacks some. The profile shows 150,000 to 200,000 clones, roughly 77% of them singletons. The sample taken for sequencing was PBMCs or T cells enriched from blood (not recorded which). Every receptor here comes from a woman between 50 and 59 years old with acute COVID-19.

V and J are TRBV21-1 and TRBJ2-7; TRBD2, as called in the table, went unchecked against the DNA. TRBV21-1 is designated a pseudogene. CDR3 length: 16 amino acids. Written as DNA, the CDR3 is TGTGCCAGCAGCGCTGGGGGTGGGACTAGCGGGTACGAGCAGTACGTC. Amino acid sequence: CASSAGGGTSGYEQYV.

V gene TRBV10-3 combines with J gene TRBJ2-5; tentatively, D is TRBD2 (6 bases). Germline CDR1 ENHRY, CDR2 SYGVKD. The germline V and J ends were trimmed by 0 bases and 4 bases, with 15 bases remaining between them. The CDR3 loop spans 16 amino acids. Written as DNA, the CDR3 is TGTGCCATCAGTGAGTCAGGTGGCCTCGGGAGAGAGACCCAGTACTTC. Translated, it gives CAISESGGLGRETQYF.

The chain uses TRBV25-1 and TRBJ1-5; possibly TRBD1 for D (6 bases). Germline CDR1 reads MGHDK; CDR2 reads SYGVNS. The CDR3 extends over 15 amino acids. The V end lost 4 bases, the J end lost 6 bases, and 16 bases lay between the germline ends. In nucleotides, the CDR3 is TGTGCCAGCAGTGCCCGGGGGGCGGAAGGTCAGCCCCAGCATTTT. Encoded protein: CASSARGAEGQPQHF.

The chain combines TRBV19 with TRBJ1-5; 8 bases map to TRBD1. Per the germline V gene, CDR1 is LNHDA and CDR2 is SQIVND (reference sequence). With V trimmed by 7 bases and J by 0 bases, 11 bases remained unmatched. This CDR3 has 17 amino acids. The chain's CDR3 is CASTGQGSLYSNQPQHF. DNA of the CDR3: TGTGCCAGTACAGGACAGGGTAGTCTCTATAGCAATCAGCCCCAGCATTTT.

This clone has a handful of counts. V gene TRBV6-5 combines with J gene TRBJ1-1, with D perhaps TRBD1 (6 bases). The CDR3 spans 11 residues. The V and J ends lost 4 bases and 11 bases respectively, with 11 bases between them. CDR1 is MNHEY and CDR2 is SVGAGI in the germline V gene. Here the CDR3 DNA reads TGTGCCAGCAGTTTGGCAGGGGTCGCTTTCTTT. Translation: CASSLAGVAFF.

The chain couples TRBV25-1 to TRBJ1-3, with 12 bases fitting TRBD1. CDR1 is MGHDK and CDR2 is SYGVNS in the germline V gene. Trimming at V came to 3 bases and at J to 0 bases, leaving 3 bases not matched to a gene. The CDR3 consists of 17 residues. The CDR3 region has the DNA TGTGCCAGCAGTGACGGGACAGGGGGCCGCTCTGGAAACACCATATATTTT. Its protein is CASSDGTGGRSGNTIYF.

This clone showed up just a few times. V gene TRBV7-9 combines with J gene TRBJ1-1; perhaps TRBD1 as D (5 bases). There are 12 residues in the CDR3. Germline CDR1 SEHNR, CDR2 FQNEAQ (reference sequence). The V and J ends lost 6 bases and 7 bases respectively, with 12 bases between them. CDR3 loop: CASSPKGVEAFF. The DNA for the CDR3 is TGTGCCAGCAGTCCGAAAGGGGTTGAAGCTTTCTTT.

The gene calls are TRBV7-2 and TRBJ2-1; D call uncertain. The length of the CDR3 is 14 residues. With 1 base removed from V and 6 bases from J, the gap between germline ends came to 10 bases. Germline CDR1 is SGHTA and CDR2 is FQGNSA. DNA for the CDR3: TGTGCCAGCAGCTTAGGTCAGAATACCAATGAGCAGTTCTTC. Amino acids: CASSLGQNTNEQFF.

In its sample, this clone was seen a few times. The chain has TRBV6-2 or TRBV6-3 and TRBJ1-5, with D possibly TRBD1 on 5 matching bases. The germline V gene has CDR1 MNHEY and CDR2 SVGEGT. The CDR3 loop spans 17 amino acids. V dropped 0 bases and J dropped 2 bases, with 14 bases sitting between them. The CDR3 sequence is CASSYSWGGGGNQPQHF. The DNA of the CDR3 is TGTGCCAGCAGTTACTCGTGGGGGGGAGGAGGCAATCAGCCCCAGCATTTT.

This clone was found a few times. The chain carries TRBV5-1 and TRBJ2-3; 7 bases are a match to TRBD1. CDR1 is SGHRS and CDR2 is YFSETQ in the germline V gene. V shed 0 bases, J shed 2 bases, and the junction held 9 bases outside the gene matches. CDR3 length: 17 residues. This CDR3 reads CASSLGNRDRHTDTQYF. CDR3 DNA sequence: TGCGCCAGCAGCTTGGGAAACCGGGACAGACACACAGATACGCAGTATTTT.

The J gene is TRBJ1-1, the V gene TRBV19; 10 bases align to TRBD1. The CDR3 totals 17 residues. The V segment lost 6 bases and the J segment 1 base; nucleotides outside the gene matches: 11. CDR1 LNHDA and CDR2 SQIVND come from the germline V gene (reference sequence). The CDR3 region has the DNA TGTGCCAGTAGCTCTGCCGGGACAGGGGTACGGAACACTGAAGCTTTCTTT. Encoded protein: CASSSAGTGVRNTEAFF.

This clone is a singleton in its sample. The chain links TRBV19 to TRBJ2-5, with 7 bases lining up with TRBD2. Germline trimming cut 3 bases from V and 1 base from J; bases unmatched to any gene: 5. This CDR3 region has 15 residues. Germline assignment: CDR1 LNHDA and CDR2 SQIVND (reference sequence). CDR3 in amino acids: CASSIGGTLQETQYF. The CDR3 bases are TGTGCCAGTAGTATCGGGGGGACTCTCCAAGAGACCCAGTACTTC.

The chain uses TRBV6-5 and TRBJ2-1; tentative D call: TRBD1 (6 bases). This CDR3 spans 14 amino acids. Germline CDR1 and CDR2: MNHEY and SVGAGI. Trimming cost V 2 bases and J 5 bases, with 10 bases left between them. CDR3 in DNA: TGTGCCAGCAGTTACACCAACAGGGACAATGAGCAGTTCTTC. It encodes CASSYTNRDNEQFF.

The chain joins TRBV19 to TRBJ2-3, with TRBD2 matching 8 bases. This CDR3 spans 15 amino acids. Germline V CDR1 and CDR2: LNHDA, SQIVND (reference sequence). V lost 2 bases, J lost 4 bases, and 5 bases stayed unmatched. CDR3 bases: TGTGCCAGTAGTATACAACGGGGGGGCCCAGATACGCAGTATTTT. Its protein is CASSIQRGGPDTQYF.

This chain joins TRBV5-1 and TRBJ2-7; D may be TRBD1 (6 bases). Trimming removed 0 bases at V and 5 bases at J, with 6 bases between. CDR1 and CDR2 from the germline V gene are SGHRS and YFSETQ. This CDR3 has 12 amino acids. CDR3 sequence: CASSLEGDEQYV. DNA of the CDR3: TGCGCCAGCAGCTTGGAGGGGGACGAGCAGTACGTC.

This chain connects TRBV6-7 to TRBJ1-2; 9 bases align to TRBD1. TRBV6-7 is an open reading frame whose function is uncertain. V lost 8 bases to trimming and J lost 6 bases; unmatched junction nucleotides: 7. The CDR3 runs 13 residues. CDR3: CASARDRENGYTF. Written as DNA, the CDR3 is TGTGCCAGCGCCCGGGACAGGGAGAATGGCTACACCTTC.

The chain employs TRBV7-2 and TRBJ2-5, with D possibly being TRBD2 (7 bases). The germline V and J ends were trimmed by 0 bases and 1 base, with 9 bases remaining between them. Germline V lookup: CDR1 SGHTA, CDR2 FQGNSA. The CDR3 is 15 amino acids. The CDR3 loop reads CASSLARGPQETQYF. The CDR3 DNA follows: TGTGCCAGCAGCTTAGCGCGGGGGCCCCAAGAGACCCAGTACTTC.

The DNA for the CDR3 is TGCAGCGTCCTTCCAGGGGGCCGGGAAAAACTGTTTTTT. Amino acids: CSVLPGGREKLFF. The rearrangement links TRBV29-1 to TRBJ1-4; 8 nucleotides line up with TRBD1. V lost 6 bases to trimming and J lost 8 bases; unmatched junction nucleotides: 8. The germline V gene encodes CDR1 SQVTM and CDR2 ANQGSEA. This CDR3 spans 13 amino acids.

This clone has a handful of counts. The chain combines TRBV7-2 with TRBJ2-6; D is unclear. The germline V and J ends were trimmed by 6 bases and 0 bases, with 9 bases remaining between them. The CDR3 totals 15 residues. Germline V gene data show CDR1 as SGHTA and CDR2 as FQGNSA. The CDR3, as DNA: TGTGCCAGCAGACCCCAGTCCTCTGGGGCCAACGTCCTGACTTTC. It encodes CASRPQSSGANVLTF.

The J gene is TRBJ2-1, the V gene TRBV30; 8 nucleotides align to TRBD2. The V segment lost 2 bases and the J segment 4 bases; nucleotides outside the gene matches: 4. CDR1 and CDR2 (germline): GTSNPN, SVGIG (reference sequence). The CDR3 runs 14 residues. CDR3 residues: CAWSSGGVYNEQFF. The CDR3 DNA reads TGTGCCTGGAGTAGCGGGGGTGTTTACAATGAGCAGTTCTTC. Supplemented by reference TRBV30 and TRBJ2-1, the full variable domain reads SQTIHQWPATLVQPVGSPLSLECTVEGTSNPNLYWYRQAAGRGLQLLFYSVGIGQISSEVPQNLSASRPQDRQFILSSKKLLLSDSGFYLCAWSSGGVYNEQFFGPGTRLTVL.

Turning to this clone: Other DNA sequences of this sample code for an identical CDR3. The V call is TRBV6-5, the J call TRBJ1-2; 11 bases fit TRBD1. J gave up 4 bases and V 0 bases, and 4 bases lay outside the gene matches. The CDR3 runs to 16 residues. Germline V CDR1 and CDR2: MNHEY, SVGAGI. CDR3 DNA: TGTGCCAGCAGTTACTCCCGGACAGGGGGCGGCTATGGCTACACCTTC. It specifies CASSYSRTGGGYGYTF.

The chain links TRBV19 to TRBJ2-3; 8 positions match TRBD1. The trim removed 9 bases at V and 5 bases at J, leaving 7 bases unmatched. There are 13 residues in the CDR3. The V gene's germline CDR1 is LNHDA and CDR2 SQIVND (reference sequence). The CDR3 DNA is TGTGCCAGACTAAGGACAGGGAGAGATACGCAGTATTTT. It specifies CARLRTGRDTQYF.

The chain carries TRBV10-3 and TRBJ2-3, with 9 bases identical to TRBD2. This CDR3 is built from 16 residues. The V gene end was trimmed by 3 bases and the J gene end by 0 bases; junction bases not matched to a gene: 4. CDR1 is ENHRY and CDR2 is SYGVKD in the germline V gene. CDR3 in DNA: TGTGCCATCAGTGAAGGGACTAGCATTAGCACAGATACGCAGTATTTT. Protein product: CAISEGTSISTDTQYF.

The chain joins TRBV2 to TRBJ2-1; possible D gene TRBD2, 6 bases. Germline CDR1 SNHLY, CDR2 FYNNEI. V was pared by 6 bases and J by 0 bases, with 12 bases between. The CDR3 spans 15 residues. The CDR3 region has the DNA TGTGCCAGCAGCGACCGGGGGAGCTCCTACAATGAGCAGTTCTTC. Amino acids: CASSDRGSSYNEQFF.

The chain recombines TRBV9 with TRBJ1-2, with 12 nucleotides matching TRBD1. The CDR3 covers 16 residues. From germline, CDR1 is SGDLS and CDR2 YYNGEE. V lost 0 bases to trimming and J lost 5 bases; unmatched junction nucleotides: 5. CDR3 sequence (DNA): TGTGCCAGCAGCGTAGGGGGACAGGGGGCTGGATATGGCTACACCTTC. Protein sequence: CASSVGGQGAGYGYTF.

This chain connects TRBV7-2 to TRBJ2-7; 10 nucleotides match TRBD1. This CDR3 is built from 16 residues. With 5 bases clipped from V and 7 bases from J, the junction kept 14 bases outside the gene matches. In germline, CDR1 is SGHTA, CDR2 FQGNSA. The CDR3: CASSLNPGTGAGEQYV. The CDR3 nucleotides are TGTGCCAGCAGCCTCAACCCCGGGACAGGGGCCGGTGAGCAGTACGTC.

The chain links TRBV5-6 to TRBJ2-2; 9 positions agree with TRBD1. Germline V gene sequence: CDR1 SGHDT, CDR2 YYEEEE. The trim removed 6 bases at V and 7 bases at J, leaving 7 bases unmatched. This CDR3 comprises 14 residues. The CDR3 DNA reads TGTGCCAGCACTCGACAGGGGGGCGTCGGGGAGCTGTTTTTT. Protein sequence: CASTRQGGVGELFF.